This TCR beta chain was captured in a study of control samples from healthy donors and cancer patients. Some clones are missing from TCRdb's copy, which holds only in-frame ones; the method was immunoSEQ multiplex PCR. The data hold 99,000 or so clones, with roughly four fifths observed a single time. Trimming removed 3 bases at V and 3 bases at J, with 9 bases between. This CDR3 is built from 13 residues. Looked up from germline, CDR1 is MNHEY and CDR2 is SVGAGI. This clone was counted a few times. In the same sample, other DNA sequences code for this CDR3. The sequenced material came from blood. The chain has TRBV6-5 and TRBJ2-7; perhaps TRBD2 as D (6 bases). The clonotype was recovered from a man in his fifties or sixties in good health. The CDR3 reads CASSYRRGYEQYF. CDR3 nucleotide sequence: TGTGCCAGCAGTTATCGGCGGGGCTACGAGCAGTACTTC.